A single sample gave rise to the 16 T cell receptor beta chains below, sequenced in a study of blood T cell repertoires in COVID-19. Clones were sequenced by immunoSEQ multiplex PCR, and TCRdb holds only the in-frame ones, with some missing. This table holds about 180,000 clones, 75% to 90% found once. The specimen sequenced was peripheral blood. The receptor source for this set is a man in his 60s with acute or convalescent COVID-19.

This sequence joins TRBV27 and TRBJ2-1, with 7 nucleotides matching TRBD2. The CDR3 is 17 amino acids. Trimming at V came to 6 bases and at J to 8 bases, leaving 19 bases not matched to a gene. The germline gives CDR1 MNHEY, CDR2 SMNVEV (reference sequence). The CDR3 DNA sequence: TGTGCCAGCAGAAGTCCGGGACGGCGGGAGTTAGTACATGAGCAGTTCTTC. Translated, it gives CASRSPGRRELVHEQFF.

The chain uses TRBV14 and TRBJ1-2; perhaps TRBD1 as D (5 bases). CDR3 length: 12 residues. Germline V gives CDR1 SGHDN, CDR2 FVKESK. V lost 4 bases to trimming and J lost 8 bases, with 11 bases between them. CDR3: CASSPWQGGYTF. The DNA for the CDR3 is TGTGCCAGCAGCCCATGGCAGGGAGGCTACACCTTC.

This chain uses TRBV2 with TRBJ2-3, with TRBD1 matching over 8 bases. CDR3 length: 15 residues. Germline V gene lookup returns CDR1 SNHLY and CDR2 FYNNEI. J lost 1 base, V lost 1 base, and 1 base had no gene match. CDR3 coding DNA: TGTGCCAGCAGTGAAGTGACAGGGGGCACAGATACGCAGTATTTT. Translated: CASSEVTGGTDTQYF. The full variable domain, its missing parts supplied by reference TRBV2 and TRBJ2-3, is EPEVTQTPSHQVTQMGQEVILRCVPISNHLYFYWYRQILGQKVEFLVSFYNNEISEKSEIFDDQFSVERPDGSNFTLKIRSTKLEDSAMYFCASSEVTGGTDTQYFGPGTRLTVL.

The V call is TRBV11-3, the J call TRBJ2-1; no clear D gene. Germline loops: CDR1 SGHNT, CDR2 YENEEA. The germline V and J ends were trimmed by 0 bases and 6 bases, with 9 bases remaining between them. The CDR3 totals 14 residues. The DNA of the CDR3 is TGTGCCAGCAGCTTAGATCGACTCTCCAATGAGCAGTTCTTC. It codes for CASSLDRLSNEQFF.

The rearrangement joins TRBV19 to TRBJ1-1; 7 bases agree with TRBD1. The J segment lost 8 bases and the V segment lost 6 bases, leaving 18 bases of the junction unmatched. CDR1 LNHDA and CDR2 SQIVND come from the germline V gene (reference sequence). CDR3 length: 16 amino acids. CDR3 nucleotide sequence: TGTGCCAGTAGAGACGCCCTGGGACAGTCTAAGACAGAAGCTTTCTTT. Protein sequence: CASRDALGQSKTEAFF.

This rearrangement joins TRBV25-1 to TRBJ1-4; D ambiguous. The V and J ends lost 2 bases and 8 bases respectively, with 15 bases between them. This CDR3 is built from 15 residues. Germline V CDR1 and CDR2: MGHDK, SYGVNS. The CDR3 nucleotides read TGTGCCAGCAGTGAAACGGGGTGGGGTGGCGAAAAACTGTTTTTT. It specifies CASSETGWGGEKLFF.

V and J are TRBV28 and TRBJ1-4, with 8 bases lining up with TRBD1. J was trimmed by 5 bases and V by 8 bases; bases with no gene match: 4. The CDR3 has 13 amino acids. CDR1 is MDHEN and CDR2 is SYDVKM in the germline V gene. CDR3 sequence reads: CASDTGGNEKLFF. In nucleotides, the CDR3 is TGTGCCAGCGATACAGGGGGGAATGAAAAACTGTTTTTT.

V usage is TRBV6-5 and J usage is TRBJ2-1; 10 bases fit TRBD1. Per germline, CDR1 MNHEY and CDR2 SVGAGI. Unmatched junction bases numbered 6, after V lost 7 bases and J lost 9 bases. The CDR3 has 13 amino acids. CDR3 sequence (DNA): TGTGCCAGCATGGGGACAGGGGAAGCTGAGCAGTTCTTC. This sequence encodes CASMGTGEAEQFF.

The CDR3 spells CAISESGGAPNEQFF. The CDR3 nucleotides are TGTGCCATCAGTGAGTCGGGCGGGGCCCCCAATGAGCAGTTCTTC. This chain joins TRBV10-3 and TRBJ2-1; maybe TRBD2 (6 bases). V was pared by 0 bases and J by 6 bases, with 12 bases between. The CDR3 consists of 15 residues. Per germline, CDR1 ENHRY and CDR2 SYGVKD.

The chain recombines TRBV29-1 with TRBJ2-7, with 7 bases that match TRBD2. Unmatched junction bases numbered 9, after V lost 7 bases and J lost 3 bases. The CDR3 runs to 13 residues. The germline V gene has CDR1 SQVTM and CDR2 ANQGSEA. CDR3 bases: TGCAGCGGATCTAGAGGGAGGGACTACGAGCAGTACTTC. This translates into CSGSRGRDYEQYF.

This chain links TRBV2 with TRBJ2-5; a possible D gene is TRBD1 (5 bases). Trimming shortened V by 6 bases and J by 2 bases, and 10 bases separated the two germline ends. In germline, CDR1 is SNHLY, CDR2 FYNNEI. This CDR3 comprises 13 residues. The chain's CDR3 is CASSVQGQETQYF. For the CDR3, the DNA is TGTGCCAGCAGCGTTCAGGGACAAGAGACCCAGTACTTC.

The genes are TRBV7-2 and TRBJ2-7; 12 nucleotides match TRBD1. From germline, CDR1 is SGHTA and CDR2 FQGNSA. V shed 0 bases and J 5 bases; nucleotides not matched to a gene: 8. This CDR3 contains 17 residues. Here the CDR3 reads CASSLAVGQGARNEQYF. The DNA for the CDR3 is TGTGCCAGCAGCTTAGCGGTGGGACAGGGGGCGAGGAACGAGCAGTACTTC.

This chain uses TRBV19 with TRBJ1-5, with TRBD1 matching 8 bases. The CDR3 covers 16 residues. Germline assignment: CDR1 LNHDA and CDR2 SQIVND (reference sequence). Trimming cost V 6 bases and J 4 bases; bases outside gene matches: 11. DNA of the CDR3: TGTGCCAGTAGCCCAGCCCTGGACAGGGCGAATCAGCCCCAGCATTTT. Encoded protein: CASSPALDRANQPQHF.

The chain links TRBV3-1 (or the pseudogene TRBV3-2) to TRBJ2-7; 10 bases are shared with TRBD1. Germline V gene data show CDR1 as LGHDT and CDR2 as YNNKEL (reference sequence). The V segment lost 0 bases and the J segment 1 base; nucleotides outside the gene matches: 3. This CDR3 contains 16 residues. Here the CDR3 DNA reads TGTGCCAGCAGCCAAGAGGGACAGGGGCTTTCCTACGAGCAGTACTTC. This codes for CASSQEGQGLSYEQYF.

This chain joins TRBV19 and TRBJ1-5, with D unresolved. Deletions cut 4 bases from V and 4 bases from J, with 5 bases between. The length of the CDR3 is 12 residues. CDR1 is LNHDA and CDR2 is SQIVND in the germline V gene (reference sequence). The CDR3 protein is CASSRANQPQHF. Written as DNA, the CDR3 is TGTGCCAGTAGTAGGGCAAATCAGCCCCAGCATTTT.

The rearrangement links TRBV7-9 to TRBJ1-1; possible D gene TRBD1, 5 bases. The CDR3 totals 14 residues. The V gene lost 3 bases and the J gene lost 1 base, with 9 bases spanning the gap. CDR1 SEHNR and CDR2 FQNEAQ come from the germline V gene (reference sequence). This CDR3 is CASSLGLQNTEAFF. For the CDR3, the DNA is TGTGCCAGCAGCTTGGGGCTGCAGAACACTGAAGCTTTCTTT.